What follows is one T cell receptor beta chain and its context. Its target is unknown. Primers included in the PCR were 60 Vbeta and 13 Jbeta primers. The repertoire was sequenced with immunoSEQ multiplex PCR; TCRdb's copy has only in-frame clones and lacks some. The data show about 140,000 clones, about four fifths seen once. The data stem from a study of cytomegalovirus exposure and HLA in healthy donors. General study results and limits: Within the data, a cluster of highly shared sequence variants was likely a sequencing artifact. Reportedly, TCR beta sequences accurately predicted HLA-A and HLA-B alleles in most subjects. Presence/absence analyses took donor sequencing depth as roughly uniform. Because they were indistinguishable, some V segments, including TRBV6-2 and TRBV6-3, were excluded.

This CDR3 comprises 15 residues. Germline CDR1 reads MNHNS; CDR2 reads SASEGT. Deletions cut 7 bases from V and 7 bases from J, with 22 bases between. The chain is built from TRBV6-1 and TRBJ1-2; D may be TRBD1 (5 bases). What was sequenced was PBMCs. This TCR came from a woman aged 18 to 35 in good health and CMV-seropositive. CDR3 sequence reads: CASILGESTPSGYTF. For the CDR3, the DNA is TGTGCCAGCATCTTAGGGGAATCCACCCCGTCTGGCTACACCTTC.